This T cell receptor beta chain was obtained from a study of cytomegalovirus exposure and HLA in healthy donors. Profiling relied on immunoSEQ multiplex PCR, and the TCRdb table lists in-frame clones only, not all of them. The sample consists of 250,000 to 350,000 clones, more than 80% of them appearing once. Losses at the gene ends were 3 bases for V and 4 bases for J; bases not matched to a gene: 2. CDR3 length equals 15 residues. CDR1 is SGDLS and CDR2 is YYNGEE in the germline V gene. Sequenced: PBMCs. The chain combines TRBV9 with TRBJ2-3, with 13 bases that match TRBD2. The sequence was obtained from a woman between 18 and 29 years old in good health and CMV-seronegative. The CDR3 here is CASSGLAGGSDTQYF. For the CDR3, the DNA is TGTGCCAGCAGCGGACTAGCGGGAGGATCAGATACGCAGTATTTT.